The 10 T cell receptor beta chains given below trace back to one sample, sequenced in a study of cytotoxic CD8 clonotypes in ibrutinib-treated CLL. TCRdb's copy holds only in-frame clones and misses some; the assay was immunoSEQ multiplex PCR. Counted here are about 43,000 clones, 69% occurring once; the ten biggest clones make up around 13%. Sequencing was performed on PBMCs, taken after 12 months of ibrutinib treatment. The receptors derive from a human donor with chronic lymphocytic leukemia.

This CDR3 reads CASSGQDRGDNSPLHF. As DNA, the CDR3 is TGTGCCAGCAGTGGTCAGGACAGGGGAGATAATTCACCCCTCCACTTT. The V call is TRBV6-1, the J call TRBJ1-6, with 9 nucleotides matching TRBD1. V lost 4 bases to trimming and J lost 5 bases; unmatched junction nucleotides: 6. CDR1 is MNHNS and CDR2 is SASEGT in the germline V gene. The CDR3 contains 16 residues.

This chain uses TRBV6-6 with TRBJ1-1; D not resolved. The CDR3 spans 15 residues. V was clipped by 4 bases and J by 1 base, with 13 bases between them. Per the germline V gene, CDR1 is MNHNY and CDR2 is SVGAGI (reference sequence). The CDR3 DNA follows: TGTGCCAGCAGTTCGCATGAGAGTACGAACACTGAAGCTTTCTTT. This codes for CASSSHESTNTEAFF.

This chain links TRBV5-4 with TRBJ2-1; D may be TRBD1 (6 bases). V lost 5 bases and J lost 0, with 12 bases in between. The CDR3 runs to 15 residues. CDR1 is SGHNT, CDR2 YYREEE, per germline (reference sequence). The CDR3 here is CASSPGQSSYNEQFF. Written as DNA, the CDR3 is TGTGCCAGCAGTCCGGGACAAAGCTCCTACAATGAGCAGTTCTTC. Supplemented by reference TRBV5-4 and TRBJ2-1, the full variable domain reads ETGVTQSPTHLIKTRGQQVTLRCSSQSGHNTVSWYQQALGQGPQFIFQYYREEENGRGNFPPRFSGLQFPNYSSELNVNALELDDSALYLCASSPGQSSYNEQFFGPGTRLTVL.

This sequence joins TRBV10-3 and TRBJ1-4, with D perhaps TRBD1 (6 bases). Germline CDR1 ENHRY, CDR2 SYGVKD. The CDR3 spans 15 residues. V gave up 6 bases and J gave up 3 bases, with 14 bases separating them. DNA for the CDR3: TGTGCCATCAGGAGGGGGGGGAGCTCTAATGAAAAACTGTTTTTT. It encodes CAIRRGGSSNEKLFF.

The chain carries TRBV19 and TRBJ2-3; 10 nucleotides agree with TRBD2. Losses at the gene ends were 6 bases for V and 6 bases for J; bases not matched to a gene: 12. CDR1 is LNHDA and CDR2 is SQIVND in the germline V gene (reference sequence). This CDR3 contains 16 residues. The CDR3 DNA reads TGTGCCAGTAGCCCACTAGCGGGGAGTATTGCTGATACGCAGTATTTT. Residues: CASSPLAGSIADTQYF.

This chain links TRBV19 with TRBJ2-3; 8 positions agree with TRBD2. The germline V gene encodes CDR1 LNHDA and CDR2 SQIVND (reference sequence). V trimming: 3 bases; J trimming: 2 bases; junction bases outside the gene matches: 4. The length of the CDR3 is 15 residues. CDR3: CASSILAGNTDTQYF. CDR3 DNA: TGTGCCAGTAGTATTTTAGCGGGAAACACAGATACGCAGTATTTT.

The chain uses TRBV6-5 and TRBJ1-5, with D perhaps TRBD1 (5 bases). Looked up from germline, CDR1 is MNHEY and CDR2 is SVGAGI. This CDR3 contains 13 residues. Trimming cost V 5 bases and J 5 bases, with 10 bases left between them. The CDR3 loop is CASSSVGDQPQHF. The DNA for the CDR3 is TGTGCCAGCAGTAGTGTAGGGGATCAGCCCCAGCATTTT.

This rearrangement joins TRBV5-6 to TRBJ2-1; D ambiguous. This CDR3 has 15 amino acids. Trimming cost V 0 bases and J 1 base, with 8 bases left between them. CDR1 and CDR2 (germline): SGHDT, YYEEEE. As DNA, the CDR3 is TGTGCCAGCAGCTTGGACCAGTTATCCTACAATGAGCAGTTCTTC. This gives the protein CASSLDQLSYNEQFF. The full variable domain, its missing parts supplied by reference TRBV5-6 and TRBJ2-1, is DAGVTQSPTHLIKTRGQQVTLRCSPKSGHDTVSWYQQALGQGPQFIFQYYEEEERQRGNFPDRFSGHQFPNYSSELNVNALLLGDSALYLCASSLDQLSYNEQFFGPGTRLTVL.

This clone was detected only a few times. V gene TRBV5-6 combines with J gene TRBJ1-6, with D perhaps matching TRBD1 (6 bases). V gave up 1 base and J gave up 7 bases, with 15 bases separating them. This CDR3 contains 16 residues. The germline V gene has CDR1 SGHDT and CDR2 YYEEEE. The CDR3 reads CASSLWQGRKNSPLHF. In nucleotides, the CDR3 is TGTGCCAGCAGCTTGTGGCAGGGGCGTAAAAATTCACCCCTCCACTTT.

This clone was counted only a few times. V and J are TRBV5-1 and TRBJ2-4; TRBD2 matches at 14 bases. V trimming: 0 bases; J trimming: 6 bases; junction bases outside the gene matches: 2. This CDR3 spans 16 amino acids. The germline gives CDR1 SGHRS, CDR2 YFSETQ. The CDR3 region has the DNA TGCGCCAGCAGCTTGGTGGGGACTAGCGGGGGAAACATTCAGTACTTC. This codes for CASSLVGTSGGNIQYF.